These 25 T cell receptor beta chains share one sample of origin, sequenced in a study of blood T cell repertoires in COVID-19. Assay used: immunoSEQ multiplex PCR; TCRdb lists only in-frame clones, some missing. The table lists roughly 230,000 clones, about 88% of them singletons. The sequencing input was peripheral blood. The receptors stem from a man aged 35-49 years with acute or convalescent COVID-19.

The chain recombines TRBV15 with TRBJ1-3; a possible D gene is TRBD1 (6 bases). Trimming cost V 0 bases and J 7 bases, with 13 bases left between them. Germline CDR1 LNHNV, CDR2 YYDKDF (reference sequence). The length of the CDR3 is 15 residues. The CDR3 spells CATSRDLDSRNTIYF. The CDR3 DNA sequence: TGTGCCACCAGCAGAGATTTGGACAGTCGGAACACCATATATTTT.

This clone was detected once. The chain has TRBV19 and TRBJ1-1, with 10 nucleotides matching TRBD1. This CDR3 region has 16 residues. Germline CDR1 reads LNHDA; CDR2 reads SQIVND (reference sequence). V dropped 5 bases and J dropped 5; count of bases not matched to a gene: 11. CDR3 nucleotide sequence: TGTGCCAGTAGTCCTTACTTGACAGGGGGCCGGACTGAAGCTTTCTTT. Encoded protein: CASSPYLTGGRTEAFF.

The chain combines TRBV4-3 with TRBJ2-3; TRBD2 matches at 13 bases. V lost 0 bases to trimming and J lost 6 bases; unmatched junction nucleotides: 6. Germline lookup yields CDR1 LGHNA and CDR2 YSLEER. The CDR3 spans 17 residues. CDR3 nucleotide sequence: TGCGCCAGCAGCCAAGATCGCACTAGCGGGGGGGCCGATACGCAGTATTTT. This gives the protein CASSQDRTSGGADTQYF.

The rearrangement uses TRBV5-1 and TRBJ2-1; 9 nucleotides agree with TRBD1. There are 16 residues in the CDR3. Germline loops: CDR1 SGHRS, CDR2 YFSETQ. V lost 4 bases to trimming and J lost 4 bases; unmatched junction nucleotides: 9. The CDR3 spells CASSPIQGAAYNEQFF. As DNA, the CDR3 is TGCGCCAGCAGCCCCATACAGGGGGCGGCTTACAATGAGCAGTTCTTC.

V and J are TRBV13 and TRBJ1-1, with unresolved D. This CDR3 region has 14 residues. Trimming left V 0 bases short and J 0 bases short, with 5 bases between. The V gene's germline CDR1 is PRHDT and CDR2 FYEKMQ (reference sequence). CDR3 in amino acids: CASSLGGVNTEAFF. CDR3 bases: TGTGCCAGCAGCTTAGGGGGAGTGAACACTGAAGCTTTCTTT.

V is TRBV28 and J is TRBJ1-2; 7 bases match TRBD1. Per germline, CDR1 MDHEN and CDR2 SYDVKM. The V segment lost 1 base and the J segment 8 bases; nucleotides outside the gene matches: 16. This CDR3 has 17 amino acids. CDR3 in amino acids: CASSLSGGTDRRLGYTF. CDR3 bases: TGTGCCAGCAGTTTATCTGGTGGGACAGACAGGCGGTTAGGCTACACCTTC.

This clone has just one count. The rearrangement joins TRBV28 to TRBJ2-2, with 7 bases matching TRBD1. This CDR3 is 15 amino acids long. Germline lookup yields CDR1 MDHEN and CDR2 SYDVKM. J lost 4 bases, V lost 5 bases, and 7 bases had no gene match. The CDR3 DNA reads as TGTGCCAGCAGTCCAAGGGGGCTGGGCACCGGGGAGCTGTTTTTT. Its translation is CASSPRGLGTGELFF.

The chain uses TRBV25-1 and TRBJ1-2; D may be TRBD1 (5 bases). V lost 1 base and J lost 8, with 11 bases in between. CDR1 MGHDK and CDR2 SYGVNS come from the germline V gene. The CDR3 totals 13 residues. The CDR3: CASSESGFTGYTF. CDR3 DNA: TGTGCCAGCAGTGAATCAGGGTTCACGGGCTACACCTTC.

This clone came up a few times. This chain uses TRBV3-1 (or the pseudogene TRBV3-2) with TRBJ1-1; D ambiguous. The V end was cut by 0 bases, the J end by 4 bases, with 12 bases between. The CDR3 extends over 15 amino acids. The V gene's germline CDR1 is LGHDT and CDR2 YNNKEL (reference sequence). For the CDR3, the DNA is TGTGCCAGCAGCCAAGATCTATCGGGATCCACTGAAGCTTTCTTT. Its protein is CASSQDLSGSTEAFF.

J is TRBJ2-3 and V is TRBV5-1, with TRBD1 identical over 7 bases. V trimming: 3 bases; J trimming: 1 base; junction bases outside the gene matches: 8. The length of the CDR3 is 16 residues. Germline CDR1 reads SGHRS; CDR2 reads YFSETQ. The CDR3, as DNA: TGCGCCAGCAGCTCTGGCGACAGGGAAGGCACAGATACGCAGTATTTT. It yields the protein CASSSGDREGTDTQYF.

The chain couples TRBV19 to TRBJ2-1; 9 bases map to TRBD2. CDR1 and CDR2 (germline): LNHDA, SQIVND (reference sequence). The CDR3 totals 15 residues. With 6 bases clipped from V and 6 bases from J, the junction kept 9 bases outside the gene matches. CDR3 in amino acids: CASRRGTSRINEQFF. CDR3 sequence (DNA): TGTGCCAGTAGGCGCGGGACTAGCAGGATCAATGAGCAGTTCTTC.

The V and J genes are TRBV7-9 and TRBJ1-1; maybe TRBD1 (5 bases). This CDR3 comprises 14 residues. V was pared by 2 bases and J by 3 bases, with 10 bases between. Germline V gene lookup returns CDR1 SEHNR and CDR2 FQNEAQ (reference sequence). Written as DNA, the CDR3 is TGTGCCAGCAGCTTACGGGGGTTCGACACTGAAGCTTTCTTT. Encoded protein: CASSLRGFDTEAFF.

This chain uses TRBV19 with TRBJ2-6; a weak D match, TRBD1 (6 bases). The CDR3 consists of 16 residues. Germline lookup yields CDR1 LNHDA and CDR2 SQIVND (reference sequence). The V end lost 4 bases, the J end lost 0 bases, and 10 bases lay between the germline ends. CDR3 region: CASSNTGPSGANVLTF. As DNA, the CDR3 is TGTGCCAGTAGTAATACAGGGCCCTCTGGGGCCAACGTCCTGACTTTC. Combining the CDR3 with reference TRBV19 and TRBJ2-6 gives the whole variable domain DGGITQSPKYLFRKEGQNVTLSCEQNLNHDAMYWYRQDPGQGLRLIYYSQIVNDFQKGDIAEGYSVSREKKESFPLTVTSAQKNPTAFYLCASSNTGPSGANVLTFGAGSRLTVL.

This chain uses TRBV30 with TRBJ1-5, with no clear D. Trimming shortened V by 0 bases and J by 0 bases, and 9 bases separated the two germline ends. The length of the CDR3 is 15 residues. Germline assignment: CDR1 GTSNPN and CDR2 SVGIG (reference sequence). CDR3 nucleotides: TGTGCCTGGAGTGTACAATCAATTAGCAATCAGCCCCAGCATTTT. Translation: CAWSVQSISNQPQHF.

J is TRBJ1-5 and V is TRBV19, with D possibly TRBD1 on 6 matching bases. Germline assignment: CDR1 LNHDA and CDR2 SQIVND (reference sequence). CDR3 length: 16 amino acids. Trimming removed 6 bases from V and 1 base from J, with 16 bases in between. The CDR3 nucleotides are TGTGCCAGTAGAGGAACCGGACAGAGAAGCAATCAGCCCCAGCATTTT. Its protein product is CASRGTGQRSNQPQHF.

The CDR3 sequence is CASNPGTGRLGNQPQHF. CDR3 nucleotide sequence: TGTGCCAGCAACCCCGGGACAGGACGTCTGGGCAATCAGCCCCAGCATTTT. The genes are TRBV21-1 and TRBJ1-5; TRBD1, the table's D call, was not compared with the DNA. TRBV21-1 is recorded as a pseudogene. This CDR3 has 17 amino acids.

The V gene is TRBV18, the J gene TRBJ1-4, with unresolved D. This CDR3 region has 15 residues. The V and J ends lost 0 bases and 8 bases respectively, with 13 bases between them. Germline V gives CDR1 KGHSH, CDR2 LQKENI. CDR3: CASSPPSLRGEKLFF. The CDR3 nucleotides read TGTGCCAGCTCACCACCGTCCCTTCGAGGCGAAAAACTGTTTTTT.

The chain links TRBV12-3 or TRBV12-4 to TRBJ1-1, with D unclear. The CDR3 is 12 residues long. V was cut by 4 bases and J by 1 base, with 4 bases left in between. The CDR3: CASSSRNTEAFF. The CDR3 DNA sequence: TGTGCCAGCAGTTCCAGGAACACTGAAGCTTTCTTT.

The chain carries TRBV7-6 and TRBJ1-6; D gene unclear. The CDR3 is 15 amino acids. Trimming stripped 2 bases from V and 8 bases from J, with 13 bases between. CDR1 and CDR2 from the germline V gene are SGHVS and FNYEAQ. The CDR3 loop is CASSLRPNGDSPLHF. In DNA form, the CDR3 reads TGTGCCAGCAGCTTAAGACCGAACGGGGATTCACCCCTCCACTTT.

The V call is TRBV6-5, the J call TRBJ2-3; D possibly corresponds to TRBD2 (7 bases). The germline V gene has CDR1 MNHEY and CDR2 SVGAGI. V lost 6 bases, J lost 2 bases, and 15 bases lay in between. The CDR3 has 15 residues. Written as DNA, the CDR3 is TGTGCCAGCAGAAGGGGGGGGTGGGACACAGATACGCAGTATTTT. It encodes CASRRGGWDTDTQYF.

This clone was seen a single time. In DNA, the CDR3 is TGTGCCAGCAGTTATACAGGTGAAAAACTGTTTTTT. Translated, it gives CASSYTGEKLFF. This sequence joins TRBV28 and TRBJ1-4, with TRBD1 as a possible D gene (5 bases). The germline CDR1 and CDR2 sequences are MDHEN and SYDVKM. V gave up 4 bases and J gave up 7 bases, with 7 bases separating them. This CDR3 is 12 amino acids long.

This chain joins TRBV9 and TRBJ1-4, with D possibly matching TRBD1 (5 bases). This CDR3 is 17 amino acids long. V was clipped by 0 bases and J by 3 bases, with 15 bases between them. Germline CDR1 is SGDLS and CDR2 is YYNGEE. CDR3 loop: CASSVGRRAPANEKLFF. CDR3 DNA: TGTGCCAGCAGCGTAGGGCGCAGGGCCCCCGCTAATGAAAAACTGTTTTTT. The full variable domain, its missing parts supplied by reference TRBV9 and TRBJ1-4, is DSGVTQTPKHLITATGQRVTLRCSPRSGDLSVYWYQQSLDQGLQFLIQYYNGEERAKGNILERFSAQQFPDLHSELNLSSLELGDSALYFCASSVGRRAPANEKLFFGSGTQLSVL.

V gene TRBV19 combines with J gene TRBJ1-2; possibly TRBD1 for D (5 bases). Germline V gene sequence: CDR1 LNHDA, CDR2 SQIVND (reference sequence). Trimming took 3 bases from V and 6 from J, leaving 17 bases between them. This CDR3 has 15 residues. The CDR3: CASSMRVGAVNGYTF. CDR3 coding DNA: TGTGCCAGTAGTATGAGAGTTGGGGCAGTCAATGGCTACACCTTC.

The chain couples TRBV27 to TRBJ1-4, with TRBD1 matching over 8 bases. The CDR3 length is 17 residues. The germline CDR1 and CDR2 sequences are MNHEY and SMNVEV (reference sequence). Unmatched junction bases numbered 13, after V lost 0 bases and J lost 10 bases. Here the CDR3 reads CASSLSLGKTGVAKLFF. CDR3 coding DNA: TGTGCCAGCAGTTTATCCCTTGGGAAGACAGGGGTAGCAAAACTGTTTTTT.

The genes are TRBV24-1 and TRBJ2-2, with 7 nucleotides matching TRBD2. V shed 3 bases, J shed 2 bases, and the junction held 5 bases outside the gene matches. Germline values: CDR1 KGHDR, CDR2 SFDVKD. The CDR3 runs to 16 residues. CDR3 in amino acids: CATSDVGGGNTGELFF. The DNA of the CDR3 is TGTGCCACCAGTGATGTTGGGGGGGGAAACACCGGGGAGCTGTTTTTT.